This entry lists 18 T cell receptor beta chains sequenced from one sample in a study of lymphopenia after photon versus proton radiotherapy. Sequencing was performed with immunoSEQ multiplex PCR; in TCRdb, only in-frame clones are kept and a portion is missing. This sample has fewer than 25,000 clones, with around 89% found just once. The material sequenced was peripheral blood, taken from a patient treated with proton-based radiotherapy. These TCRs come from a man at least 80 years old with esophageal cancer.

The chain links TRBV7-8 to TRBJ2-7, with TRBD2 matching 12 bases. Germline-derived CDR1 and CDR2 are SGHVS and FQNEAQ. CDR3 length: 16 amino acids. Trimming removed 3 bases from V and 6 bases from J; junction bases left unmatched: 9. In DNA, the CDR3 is TGTGCCAGCAGCTTGGGGACTAGCGGGTACCCCCTCGAGCAGTACTTC. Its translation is CASSLGTSGYPLEQYF.

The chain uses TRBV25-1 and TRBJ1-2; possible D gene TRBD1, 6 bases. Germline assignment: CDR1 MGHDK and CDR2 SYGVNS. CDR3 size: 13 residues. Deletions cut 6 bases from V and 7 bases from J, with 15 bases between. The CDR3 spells CASRRGGLVGYTF. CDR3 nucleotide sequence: TGTGCCAGCAGAAGGGGGGGACTTGTTGGCTACACCTTC.

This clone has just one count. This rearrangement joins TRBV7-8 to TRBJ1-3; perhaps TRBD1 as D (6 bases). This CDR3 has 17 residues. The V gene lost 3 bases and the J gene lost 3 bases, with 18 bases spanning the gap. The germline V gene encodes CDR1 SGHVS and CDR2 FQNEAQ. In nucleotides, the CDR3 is TGTGCCAGCAGCTTTTTCCCCCAGGGGCAAGGTGGAAACACCATATATTTT. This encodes CASSFFPQGQGGNTIYF.

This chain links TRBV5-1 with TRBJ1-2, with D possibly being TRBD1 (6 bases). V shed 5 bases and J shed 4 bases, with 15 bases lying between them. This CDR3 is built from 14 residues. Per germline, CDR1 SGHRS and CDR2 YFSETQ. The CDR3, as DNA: TGCGCCAGCAGGCCGCAAGGGGGGCCCTATGGCTACACCTTC. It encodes CASRPQGGPYGYTF.

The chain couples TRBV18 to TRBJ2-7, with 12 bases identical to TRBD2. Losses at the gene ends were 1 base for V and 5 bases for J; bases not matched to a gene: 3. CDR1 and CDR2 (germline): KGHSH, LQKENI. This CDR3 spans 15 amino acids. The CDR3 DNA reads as TGTGCCAGCTCACCACGCGGACTAGCGGGAAACGAGCAGTACTTC. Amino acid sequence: CASSPRGLAGNEQYF.

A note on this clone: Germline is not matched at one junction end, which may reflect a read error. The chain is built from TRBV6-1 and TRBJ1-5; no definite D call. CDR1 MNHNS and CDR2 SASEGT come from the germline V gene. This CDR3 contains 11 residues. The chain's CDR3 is CASREYHPQHF. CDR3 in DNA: TGTGCCAGCAGGGAATATCATCCCCAGCATTTT.

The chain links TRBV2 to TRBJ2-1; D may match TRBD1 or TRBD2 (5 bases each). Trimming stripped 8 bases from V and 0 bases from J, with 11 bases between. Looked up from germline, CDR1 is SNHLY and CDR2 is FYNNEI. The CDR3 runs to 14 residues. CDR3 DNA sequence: TGTGCCAGCTTACCAGGGAGCTCCTACAATGAGCAGTTCTTC. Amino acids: CASLPGSSYNEQFF.

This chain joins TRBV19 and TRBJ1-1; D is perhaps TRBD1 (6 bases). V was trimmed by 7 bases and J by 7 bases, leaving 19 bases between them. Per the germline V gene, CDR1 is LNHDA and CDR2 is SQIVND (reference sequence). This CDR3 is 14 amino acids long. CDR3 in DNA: TGTGCCAGTAACCACTTCAGGGGTTCTGATGAAGCTTTCTTT. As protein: CASNHFRGSDEAFF.

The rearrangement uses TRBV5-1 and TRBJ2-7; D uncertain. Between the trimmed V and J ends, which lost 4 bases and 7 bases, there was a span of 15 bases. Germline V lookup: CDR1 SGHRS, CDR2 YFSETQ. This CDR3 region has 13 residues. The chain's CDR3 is CASSGTELREQYF. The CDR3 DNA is TGCGCCAGCAGCGGAACGGAACTGAGAGAGCAGTACTTC.

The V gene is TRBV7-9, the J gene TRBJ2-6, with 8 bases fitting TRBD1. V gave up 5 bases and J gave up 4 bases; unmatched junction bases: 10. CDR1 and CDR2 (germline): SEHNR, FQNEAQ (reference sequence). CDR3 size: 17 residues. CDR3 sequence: CASSPRTGRTGANVLTF. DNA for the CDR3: TGTGCCAGCAGCCCGAGGACAGGGAGGACCGGGGCCAACGTCCTGACTTTC.

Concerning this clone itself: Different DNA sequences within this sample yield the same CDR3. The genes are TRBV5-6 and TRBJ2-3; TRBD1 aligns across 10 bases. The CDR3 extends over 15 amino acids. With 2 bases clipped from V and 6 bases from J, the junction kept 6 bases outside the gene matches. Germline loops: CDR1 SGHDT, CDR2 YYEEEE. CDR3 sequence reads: CASSLPGQGTDTQYF. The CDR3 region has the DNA TGTGCCAGCAGCTTACCGGGACAGGGGACCGATACGCAGTATTTT.

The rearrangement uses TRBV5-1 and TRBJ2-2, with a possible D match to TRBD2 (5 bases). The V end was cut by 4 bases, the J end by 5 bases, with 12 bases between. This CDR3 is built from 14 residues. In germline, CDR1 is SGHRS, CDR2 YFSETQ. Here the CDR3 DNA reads TGCGCCAGCAGCCCAGGACGGGATACCGGGGAGCTGTTTTTT. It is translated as CASSPGRDTGELFF.

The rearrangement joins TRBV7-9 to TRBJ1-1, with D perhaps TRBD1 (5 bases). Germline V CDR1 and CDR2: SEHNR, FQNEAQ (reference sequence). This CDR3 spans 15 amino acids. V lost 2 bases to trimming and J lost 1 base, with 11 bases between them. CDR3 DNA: TGTGCCAGCAGCTTACCAGGGTTCCCGAACACTGAAGCTTTCTTT. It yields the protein CASSLPGFPNTEAFF.

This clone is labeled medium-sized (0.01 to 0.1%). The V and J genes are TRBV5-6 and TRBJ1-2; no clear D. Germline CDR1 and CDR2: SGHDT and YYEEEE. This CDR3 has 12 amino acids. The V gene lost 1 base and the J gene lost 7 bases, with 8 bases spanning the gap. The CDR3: CASSLMRGGYTF. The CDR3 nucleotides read TGTGCCAGCAGCTTGATGCGCGGTGGCTACACCTTC.

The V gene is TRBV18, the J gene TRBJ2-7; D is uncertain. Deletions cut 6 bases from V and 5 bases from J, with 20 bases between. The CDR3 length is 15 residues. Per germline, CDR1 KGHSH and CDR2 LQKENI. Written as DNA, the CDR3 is TGTGCCAGCTCGCCCGGAGAAGGTATTTCCAACGAGCAGTACTTC. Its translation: CASSPGEGISNEQYF.

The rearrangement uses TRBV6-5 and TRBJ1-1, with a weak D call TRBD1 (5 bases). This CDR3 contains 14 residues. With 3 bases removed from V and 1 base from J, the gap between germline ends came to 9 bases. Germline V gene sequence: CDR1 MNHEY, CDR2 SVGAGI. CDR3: CASSYGRANTEAFF. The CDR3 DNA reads TGTGCCAGCAGTTATGGCAGGGCGAACACTGAAGCTTTCTTT.

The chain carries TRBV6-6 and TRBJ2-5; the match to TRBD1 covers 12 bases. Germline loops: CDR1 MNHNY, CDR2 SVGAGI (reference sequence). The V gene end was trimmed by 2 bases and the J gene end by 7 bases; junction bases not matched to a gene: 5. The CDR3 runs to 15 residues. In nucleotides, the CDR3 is TGTGCCAGCAGTTACGAGGGACAGGGGGCGGCGACCCAGTACTTC. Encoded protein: CASSYEGQGAATQYF.

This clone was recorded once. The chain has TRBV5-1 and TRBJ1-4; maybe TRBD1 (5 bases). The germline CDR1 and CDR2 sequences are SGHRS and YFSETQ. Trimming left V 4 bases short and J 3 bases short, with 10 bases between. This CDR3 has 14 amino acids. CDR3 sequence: CASSVGAANEKLFF. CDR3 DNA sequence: TGCGCCAGCAGCGTCGGGGCCGCTAATGAAAAACTGTTTTTT. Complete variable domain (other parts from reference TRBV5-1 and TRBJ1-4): KAGVTQTPRYLIKTRGQQVTLSCSPISGHRSVSWYQQTPGQGLQFLFEYFSETQRNKGNFPGRFSGRQFSNSRSEMNVSTLELGDSALYLCASSVGAANEKLFFGSGTQLSVL.